This T cell receptor (beta chain) derives from a study of cytomegalovirus exposure and HLA in healthy donors. PCR used 60 Vbeta primers and 13 Jbeta primers. Sequencing used immunoSEQ multiplex PCR; TCRdb keeps in-frame clones, though not all of them. The table records approximately 210,000 clones, around 81% of them present only once. The CDR3 runs to 13 residues. Trimming at V came to 7 bases and at J to 4 bases, leaving 6 bases not matched to a gene. Germline V gives CDR1 SGDLS, CDR2 YYNGEE. Each of the donors was a healthy bone marrow donor. This receptor was taken from a woman between 50 and 59 years old in good health and CMV-seropositive. V usage is TRBV9 and J usage is TRBJ1-2; 8 nucleotides match TRBD1. The sample taken for sequencing was PBMCs. The CDR3: CASGDTGGYGYTF. The DNA for the CDR3 is TGTGCCAGCGGGGATACAGGGGGCTATGGCTACACCTTC.